The 18 T cell receptor beta chains below were found in one sample sequenced in a study of cytomegalovirus exposure and HLA in healthy donors (dated by TCRdb to 2017 to 2019). Library preparation was by the immunoSEQ multiplex PCR assay. Held by TCRdb, this immuneACCESS table contains in-frame sequences only and omits some clones. Under half of the omission traces to an unresolved V gene where checked; the cause of the rest is unknown. The sample table holds more than 110,000 clones, of which about 83% were seen once. In total, the top ten clones hold about 1.5% of the sample. What was sequenced was PBMCs. The origin of the receptors is a woman aged 25 to 45 in good health and CMV-seronegative.

The chain links TRBV5-1 to TRBJ1-4; the match to TRBD1 covers 8 bases. The CDR3 has 16 residues. V lost 1 base and J lost 6; bases outside the gene matches: 8. Germline V gene sequence: CDR1 SGHRS, CDR2 YFSETQ. Here the CDR3 DNA reads TGCGCCAGCAGCTTGAGACCGGGACAGGTGTATGAAAAACTGTTTTTT. Translated, it gives CASSLRPGQVYEKLFF. The whole variable domain, filled in from reference TRBV5-1 and TRBJ1-4, reads KAGVTQTPRYLIKTRGQQVTLSCSPISGHRSVSWYQQTPGQGLQFLFEYFSETQRNKGNFPGRFSGRQFSNSRSEMNVSTLELGDSALYLCASSLRPGQVYEKLFFGSGTQLSVL.

The V call is TRBV6-5, the J call TRBJ1-5; possible D gene TRBD1, 6 bases. V shed 5 bases and J shed 5 bases, with 10 bases lying between them. Looked up from germline, CDR1 is MNHEY and CDR2 is SVGAGI. This CDR3 spans 13 amino acids. DNA for the CDR3: TGTGCCAGCAGTGATACAGGGTATCAGCCCCAGCATTTT. This codes for CASSDTGYQPQHF.

The rearrangement uses TRBV7-6 and TRBJ2-4; weak D call: TRBD2 (7 bases). Per germline, CDR1 SGHVS and CDR2 FNYEAQ. The CDR3 is made up of 13 amino acids. The ends were cut back, 1 base at V and 11 bases at J, with 12 bases in the middle. CDR3 sequence: CASSLGGGGVQYF. The CDR3, as DNA: TGTGCCAGCAGCTTAGGTGGAGGGGGGGTTCAGTACTTC. The full variable domain, with the rest looked up from reference TRBV7-6 and TRBJ2-4, is GAGVSQSPRYKVTKRGQDVALRCDPISGHVSLYWYRQALGQGPEFLTYFNYEAQQDKSGLPNDRFSAERPEGSISTLTIQRTEQRDSAMYRCASSLGGGGVQYFGAGTRLSVL.

The chain recombines TRBV5-6 with TRBJ1-5; possible D gene TRBD1, 5 bases. CDR3 length: 14 residues. V was trimmed by 4 bases and J by 7 bases, leaving 15 bases between them. CDR1 is SGHDT and CDR2 is YYEEEE in the germline V gene. The CDR3 DNA reads TGTGCCAGCAGCCTCGGGGGGTTTCGGCAGCCCCAGCATTTT. Its translation: CASSLGGFRQPQHF.

This chain joins TRBV2 and TRBJ1-4, with 10 bases aligning to TRBD1. The CDR3 runs 15 residues. V lost 4 bases and J lost 6; bases outside the gene matches: 5. The germline V gene has CDR1 SNHLY and CDR2 FYNNEI. The CDR3 region has the DNA TGTGCCAGCAGTGTTGGGACAGGGGTGTATGAAAAACTGTTTTTT. Encoded protein: CASSVGTGVYEKLFF.

The CDR3 DNA reads as TGTGCCAGCAGTGGTTTTCGAGGGTTTGGAGAGACCCAGTACTTC. Its translation is CASSGFRGFGETQYF. The rearrangement links TRBV6-1 to TRBJ2-5; possibly TRBD2 for D (5 bases). Between the trimmed V and J ends, which lost 4 bases and 4 bases, there was a span of 16 bases. The CDR3 consists of 15 residues. Germline V gene lookup returns CDR1 MNHNS and CDR2 SASEGT.

The V gene is TRBV15, the J gene TRBJ1-3, with D unclear. Trimming removed 2 bases from V and 0 bases from J, with 11 bases in between. CDR1 is LNHNV and CDR2 is YYDKDF in the germline V gene (reference sequence). The CDR3 contains 16 residues. DNA of the CDR3: TGTGCCACCAGCAGACCACTGGGGAGCTCTGGAAACACCATATATTTT. It yields the protein CATSRPLGSSGNTIYF.

The chain recombines TRBV11-1 with TRBJ2-7; D is perhaps TRBD1 (6 bases). The CDR3 sequence is 15 residues long. Trimming pared 2 bases from V and 3 bases from J, leaving 14 bases between. In germline, CDR1 is SGHAT, CDR2 FQDESV (reference sequence). The CDR3 spells CASSLFQGQFYEQYF. CDR3 DNA: TGTGCCAGCAGCTTATTTCAAGGACAGTTCTACGAGCAGTACTTC.

The chain recombines TRBV19 with TRBJ2-3, with 11 bases identical to TRBD2. Trimming took 5 bases from V and 0 from J; bases not matched to a gene: 7. This CDR3 contains 17 residues. Germline V gives CDR1 LNHDA, CDR2 SQIVND (reference sequence). The CDR3 DNA follows: TGTGCCAGTAGTCCGAGACTAGCGGGGTCTAGCACAGATACGCAGTATTTT. It specifies CASSPRLAGSSTDTQYF.

V usage is TRBV7-9 and J usage is TRBJ2-2; TRBD1 agrees at 9 bases. With V trimmed by 4 bases and J by 5 bases, 11 bases remained unmatched. CDR1 and CDR2 (germline): SEHNR, FQNEAQ (reference sequence). This CDR3 comprises 17 residues. CDR3 in DNA: TGTGCCAGCAGCTCACCGGGACAGGGTACGATAACCGGGGAGCTGTTTTTT. Translating gives CASSSPGQGTITGELFF.

CDR3 amino acids: CASSQDRTGDEQYF. CDR3 nucleotide sequence: TGTGCCAGCAGCCAAGACCGGACAGGGGACGAGCAGTACTTC. The chain couples TRBV4-2 to TRBJ2-7, with 9 bases fitting TRBD1. The CDR3 spans 14 residues. The V and J ends lost 0 bases and 5 bases, in that order; junction bases with no gene match: 2. The germline CDR1 and CDR2 sequences are LGHNA and YNFKEQ.

The gene calls are TRBV19 and TRBJ1-6; 7 nucleotides align to TRBD1. The CDR3 loop spans 15 amino acids. The junction had 11 bases not matched to a gene; V was cut back by 7 bases and J by 8 bases. Looked up from germline, CDR1 is LNHDA and CDR2 is SQIVND (reference sequence). The CDR3 spells CASIDRASWDSPLHF. CDR3 sequence (DNA): TGTGCCAGTATTGACAGGGCGTCCTGGGATTCACCCCTCCACTTT.

V is TRBV6-6 and J is TRBJ1-4; TRBD1 agrees at 7 bases. J was trimmed by 6 bases and V by 7 bases; bases with no gene match: 5. CDR3 size: 13 residues. Germline assignment: CDR1 MNHNY and CDR2 SVGAGI (reference sequence). As DNA, the CDR3 is TGTGCCAGCAAAGGGGGCTCGGATGAAAAACTGTTTTTT. It encodes CASKGGSDEKLFF.

The V call is TRBV12-5, the J call TRBJ2-5, with 7 nucleotides matching TRBD2. V was clipped by 5 bases and J by 4 bases; unmatched bases: 4. CDR1 is LGHNT, CDR2 FRNRAP, per germline. This CDR3 has 13 amino acids. The CDR3 here is CASGATGGETQYF. The DNA of the CDR3 is TGTGCTAGTGGTGCAACGGGGGGAGAGACCCAGTACTTC. Based on the CDR3 plus reference TRBV12-5 and TRBJ2-5, the full variable domain is DARVTQTPRHKVTEMGQEVTMRCQPILGHNTVFWYRQTMMQGLELLAYFRNRAPLDDSGMPKDRFSAEMPDATLATLKIQPSEPRDSAVYFCASGATGGETQYFGPGTRLLVL.

This clone was recorded a few times. Germline is not matched at one junction end, which may reflect a read error. The chain couples TRBV6-6 to TRBJ1-6, with 7 bases matching TRBD1. The CDR3 is 14 residues long. Germline V gene lookup returns CDR1 MNHNY and CDR2 SVGAGI (reference sequence). CDR3 region: CASSYSQFGDSPYF. CDR3 DNA sequence: TGTGCCAGCAGTTACTCTCAGTTCGGGGACAGTCCTTACTTT.

The chain is built from TRBV5-1 and TRBJ1-1, with D perhaps matching TRBD1 (5 bases). Germline CDR1 and CDR2: SGHRS and YFSETQ. Trimming took 4 bases from V and 4 from J, leaving 11 bases between them. The CDR3 is made up of 13 amino acids. This CDR3 reads CASSARGGTEAFF. The DNA for the CDR3 is TGCGCCAGCAGCGCCCGGGGGGGCACTGAAGCTTTCTTT.

The V gene is TRBV7-2, the J gene TRBJ1-5; D unclear. Trimming took 5 bases from V and 7 from J, leaving 18 bases between them. Germline lookup yields CDR1 SGHTA and CDR2 FQGNSA. The CDR3 spans 15 residues. The CDR3 region is CASSPSPGNEQPQHF. The CDR3 DNA reads TGTGCCAGCAGCCCTTCTCCGGGGAACGAACAGCCCCAGCATTTT.

V is TRBV5-8 and J is TRBJ2-1, with 13 bases matching TRBD2. Germline CDR1 is SGHTS and CDR2 is YDEGEE. This CDR3 spans 15 amino acids. The trim removed 0 bases at V and 6 bases at J, leaving 0 bases unmatched. The CDR3 here is CASSLGTSGSNEQFF. The CDR3 region has the DNA TGTGCCAGCAGCTTGGGGACTAGCGGGAGCAATGAGCAGTTCTTC.